These 15 T cell receptor beta chains share one sample of origin, sequenced in a study of patients and donors after allogeneic stem cell transplantation (dated by TCRdb to about 2020). Preparation of the library involved RT-PCR. The sequencer listed for this sample is NextSeq 550. TCRdb reanalyzed the raw reads on its own, using fastp at Q25 for trimming and MiXCR for clone calling, and kept in-frame beta chains. Each entry merges the rows of one CDR3 protein and shows their most common DNA and genes. The sample contains around 70,000 distinct CDR3 sequences, more than 25% of them found a single time. The top ten clonotypes cover approximately 25% of the sample. Sequenced sample: blood, either unsorted or a sorted T cell fraction (not recorded which). Receptors were obtained from a human donor who was either an allogeneic HSCT recipient or a stem cell or donor lymphocyte infusion donor (not recorded which). It is not recorded whose cells these are; they may come from a transplant donor.

This clonotype was counted only a few times. The chain has TRBV6-2 or TRBV6-3 and TRBJ2-2; D is uncertain. Between the trimmed V and J ends, which lost 1 base and 4 bases, there was a span of 4 bases. The length of the CDR3 is 13 residues. Germline V gives CDR1 MNHEY, CDR2 SVGEGT. Here the CDR3 reads CASSYFGTGELFF. As DNA, the CDR3 is TGTGCCAGCAGTTACTTCGGCACCGGGGAGCTGTTTTTT.

The chain employs TRBV30 and TRBJ1-1; D is unresolved. Trimming shortened V by 3 bases and J by 3 bases, and 8 bases separated the two germline ends. The germline gives CDR1 GTSNPN, CDR2 SVGIG (reference sequence). The CDR3 contains 12 residues. CDR3 residues: CAWSWRYTEAFF. CDR3 nucleotide sequence: TGTGCCTGGAGCTGGAGATACACTGAAGCTTTCTTT.

This chain uses TRBV5-5 with TRBJ2-1; D gene ambiguous. The CDR3 totals 11 residues. With 2 bases removed from V and 9 bases from J, the gap between germline ends came to 6 bases. Germline V gene data show CDR1 as SGHKS and CDR2 as YYEKEE (reference sequence). CDR3: CASSFVGEQFF. The CDR3 DNA sequence: TGTGCCAGCAGCTTTGTTGGTGAGCAGTTCTTC.

The J gene is TRBJ2-1, the V gene TRBV5-4; D is undetermined. The germline V and J ends were trimmed by 0 bases and 6 bases, with 7 bases remaining between them. The V gene's germline CDR1 is SGHNT and CDR2 YYREEE (reference sequence). The CDR3 spans 13 residues. The CDR3 DNA reads as TGTGCCAGCAGCTTGGTCTATACCAATGAGCAGTTCTTC. Its protein product is CASSLVYTNEQFF.

The V gene is TRBV3-1, the J gene TRBJ2-2; maybe TRBD2 (7 bases). This CDR3 contains 15 residues. CDR1 is LGHDT, CDR2 YNNKEL, per germline (reference sequence). The V gene lost 2 bases and the J gene lost 7 bases, with 14 bases spanning the gap. In DNA, the CDR3 is TGTGCCAGCAGCCAAAGGGGGGGCCTCGACGGGGAGCTGTTTTTT. It encodes CASSQRGGLDGELFF.

This chain joins TRBV13 and TRBJ2-7, with a possible D match to TRBD2 (6 bases). V lost 5 bases and J 2 bases, leaving 16 bases between the germline ends. In germline, CDR1 is PRHDT, CDR2 FYEKMQ (reference sequence). The CDR3 covers 15 residues. The CDR3 DNA follows: TGTGCCAGCAGCCAACGCCGTTGGGGGGCCTACGAGCAGTACTTC. This gives the protein CASSQRRWGAYEQYF.

In regard to this clonotype: Sequence at one end of the junction differs from germline and may be a read error. The rearrangement uses TRBV20-1 and TRBJ2-3; D is unclear. Germline CDR1 reads DFQATT; CDR2 reads SNEGSKA (reference sequence). The CDR3 has 11 residues. CDR3 amino acids: CSAKGPLHGEF. The DNA for the CDR3 is TGCAGTGCCAAAGGCCCGTTGCACGGAGAATTT.

The chain is built from TRBV7-9 and TRBJ2-1, with 12 bases matching TRBD2. V was clipped by 5 bases and J by 8 bases; unmatched bases: 13. The CDR3 length is 17 residues. The germline CDR1 and CDR2 sequences are SEHNR and FQNEAQ (reference sequence). The DNA for the CDR3 is TGTGCCAGCAGCCAGACAGCTAGCGGGAGGGCCTTCTATGAGCAGTTCTTC. As protein: CASSQTASGRAFYEQFF.

This clonotype was observed a handful of times. The gene calls are TRBV7-9 and TRBJ1-1; D gene unclear. V dropped 1 base and J dropped 11 bases, with 17 bases sitting between them. Germline CDR1 reads SEHNR; CDR2 reads FQNEAQ (reference sequence). This CDR3 spans 14 amino acids. CDR3 amino acids: CASSLEGPGTKAFF. CDR3 nucleotides: TGTGCCAGCAGCTTAGAAGGGCCGGGAACTAAGGCTTTCTTT.

This chain connects TRBV3-1 to TRBJ2-1, with 10 bases that match TRBD2. Trimming at V came to 4 bases and at J to 7 bases, leaving 10 bases not matched to a gene. From germline, CDR1 is LGHDT and CDR2 YNNKEL (reference sequence). This CDR3 has 16 amino acids. The CDR3 sequence is CASSRRSQRGGNEQFF. CDR3 nucleotides: TGTGCCAGCAGCCGGAGAAGCCAGCGGGGGGGGAATGAGCAGTTCTTC.

This clonotype was seen a few times. V and J are TRBV4-2 and TRBJ2-7, with TRBD1 as a possible D gene (5 bases). V was cut by 0 bases and J by 5 bases, with 8 bases left in between. The CDR3 length is 13 residues. Germline V gene data show CDR1 as LGHNA and CDR2 as YNFKEQ. The chain's CDR3 is CASSQDRGNEQYF. The CDR3 DNA reads as TGTGCCAGCAGCCAAGATAGGGGAAACGAGCAGTACTTC.

This clonotype turned up a few times. The J gene is TRBJ1-1, the V gene TRBV20-1; D gene ambiguous. Germline assignment: CDR1 DFQATT and CDR2 SNEGSKA (reference sequence). The CDR3 totals 19 residues. Trimming left V 0 bases short and J 5 bases short, with 28 bases between. The CDR3 loop reads CSARDPPRLVRTRRTEAFF. In DNA form, the CDR3 reads TGCAGTGCTAGAGATCCTCCCAGGTTGGTTAGAACGCGAAGGACTGAAGCTTTCTTT.

The sample holds a few counts of this clonotype. V usage is TRBV7-2 and J usage is TRBJ1-6; D is ambiguous. This CDR3 has 12 residues. V was pared by 1 base and J by 10 bases, with 5 bases between. In germline, CDR1 is SGHTA, CDR2 FQGNSA. This chain's CDR3 is CASSLVVSPLHF. The CDR3 coding sequence is TGTGCCAGCAGCTTAGTTGTGTCACCCCTCCACTTT.

The rearrangement links TRBV20-1 to TRBJ2-3; maybe TRBD1 (7 bases). V was shortened by 5 bases and J by 5 bases, with 14 bases between the two germline ends. Germline CDR1 is DFQATT and CDR2 is SNEGSKA (reference sequence). The CDR3 covers 13 residues. CDR3 coding DNA: TGCAGTGCTTGGGCAGGGGGAGGAGATACGCAGTATTTT. Its translation: CSAWAGGGDTQYF.

The chain is built from TRBV20-1 and TRBJ2-1; tentative D call: TRBD1 (5 bases). CDR1 DFQATT and CDR2 SNEGSKA come from the germline V gene (reference sequence). V was clipped by 0 bases and J by 0 bases, with 6 bases between them. There are 14 residues in the CDR3. CDR3 region: CSAREDSSYNEQFF. For the CDR3, the DNA is TGCAGTGCTAGAGAAGACAGCTCCTACAATGAGCAGTTCTTC.